This T cell receptor (beta chain) was recorded in a study of OX40 agonist ivuxolimab in advanced cancers. The overall study: Partial responses were observed in three patients, of whom one had hepatocellular carcinoma and two had cutaneous melanoma.

The data were produced by immunoSEQ multiplex PCR, yet TCRdb's version contains in-frame clones alone and is incomplete. The table has fewer than 55,000 clones, roughly four fifths seen once. This receptor was obtained from an adult with an advanced solid tumor such as melanoma, head and neck, liver or kidney cancer. Here the sequenced sample was CD4+ or CD8+ T cells sorted from blood, taken in a trial of the OX40 agonist ivuxolimab.

Written as DNA, the CDR3 is TGTGCCATCAGTGAGTCGTTAAGAAACACCATATATTTT. It is translated as CAISESLRNTIYF. The chain combines TRBV10-3 with TRBJ1-3; D remains ambiguous. The CDR3 is made up of 13 amino acids. With 0 bases removed from V and 5 bases from J, the gap between germline ends came to 5 bases. Germline CDR1 and CDR2: ENHRY and SYGVKD.